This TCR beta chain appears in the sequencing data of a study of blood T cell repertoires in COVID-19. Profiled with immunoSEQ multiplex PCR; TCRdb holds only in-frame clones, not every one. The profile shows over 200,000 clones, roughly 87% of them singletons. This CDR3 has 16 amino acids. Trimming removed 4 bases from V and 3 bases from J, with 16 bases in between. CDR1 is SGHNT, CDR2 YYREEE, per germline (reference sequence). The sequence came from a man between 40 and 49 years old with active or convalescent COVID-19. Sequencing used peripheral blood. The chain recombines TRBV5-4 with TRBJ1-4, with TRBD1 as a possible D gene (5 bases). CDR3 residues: CASSLSPETANEKLFF. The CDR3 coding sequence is TGTGCCAGCAGCCTATCCCCCGAGACAGCTAATGAAAAACTGTTTTTT.